The 26 T cell receptor beta chains presented below share a single source sample, sequenced in a study of blood T cell repertoires in COVID-19. Data came from immunoSEQ multiplex PCR; TCRdb stores just in-frame clones and leaves some out. This table has around 190,000 clones, about 90% appearing once. The specimen sequenced was peripheral blood. Receptors originate from a man between 65 and 79 years old with active or convalescent COVID-19.

This clone was found a few times. The V and J genes are TRBV5-1 and TRBJ1-2, with D unclear. Trimming left V 4 bases short and J 8 bases short, with 15 bases between. The CDR3 length is 13 residues. Germline assignment: CDR1 SGHRS and CDR2 YFSETQ. CDR3 bases: TGCGCCAGCAGCCCCCGGGGAATGGAGGGCTACACCTTC. Protein sequence: CASSPRGMEGYTF. The variable domain in full, with the rest retrieved from reference TRBV5-1 and TRBJ1-2, is KAGVTQTPRYLIKTRGQQVTLSCSPISGHRSVSWYQQTPGQGLQFLFEYFSETQRNKGNFPGRFSGRQFSNSRSEMNVSTLELGDSALYLCASSPRGMEGYTFGSGTRLTVV.

This chain links TRBV10-3 with TRBJ2-1; TRBD1 aligns across 7 bases. The CDR3 has 13 amino acids. V was pared by 4 bases and J by 7 bases, with 4 bases of the junction left unmatched. Per germline, CDR1 ENHRY and CDR2 SYGVKD. The DNA of the CDR3 is TGTGCCATCAGTGCTAGGGGGCTGAATGAGCAGTTCTTC. Its translation: CAISARGLNEQFF.

The chain has TRBV11-2 and TRBJ1-1; D unresolved. CDR3 length: 14 residues. Between the trimmed V and J ends, which lost 5 bases and 1 base, there was a span of 11 bases. CDR1 is SGHAT, CDR2 FQNNGV, per germline. Written as DNA, the CDR3 is TGTGCCAGCAGCGGCAGTGGTGGGAACACTGAAGCTTTCTTT. It encodes CASSGSGGNTEAFF.

V usage is TRBV9 and J usage is TRBJ1-3, with TRBD1 identical over 7 bases. V lost 3 bases and J lost 2; bases outside the gene matches: 2. Per germline, CDR1 SGDLS and CDR2 YYNGEE. There are 14 residues in the CDR3. CDR3 in DNA: TGTGCCAGCAGCGGGACAGGAACTGGAAACACCATATATTTT. This encodes CASSGTGTGNTIYF.

In DNA, the CDR3 is TGCGCCAGCCGCCAAGGGTCACCGGGACACTGGTACCAAGAGACCCAGTACTTC. Encoded protein: CASRQGSPGHWYQETQYF. The J gene is TRBJ2-5, the V gene TRBV5-1; possible D gene TRBD1, 6 bases. The CDR3 spans 18 residues. The germline CDR1 and CDR2 sequences are SGHRS and YFSETQ. V was cut by 7 bases and J by 0 bases, with 25 bases left in between.

The sample holds one count of this clone. The V and J genes are TRBV10-2 and TRBJ2-7; 7 bases map to TRBD1. Germline trimming cut 8 bases from V and 3 bases from J; bases unmatched to any gene: 16. Germline CDR1 WSHSY, CDR2 SAAADI. The CDR3 runs 16 residues. This chain's CDR3 is CASSTPGGPRGYEQYF. The CDR3 region has the DNA TGCGCCAGCTCAACCCCAGGGGGTCCCAGGGGCTACGAGCAGTACTTC.

The V gene is TRBV9, the J gene TRBJ2-1, with 8 positions matching TRBD2. V shed 5 bases and J 8 bases; nucleotides not matched to a gene: 9. Germline loops: CDR1 SGDLS, CDR2 YYNGEE. The CDR3 has 14 amino acids. CDR3 amino acids: CASRPRTSSDEQFF. The DNA of the CDR3 is TGTGCCAGCAGGCCCCGGACTAGCAGCGATGAGCAGTTCTTC.

DNA for the CDR3: TGTGCCAGCAGCCAAGTCCCCGGGACAGGGGAACTCTATGGCTACACCTTC. Translating it yields CASSQVPGTGELYGYTF. This chain links TRBV14 with TRBJ1-2, with TRBD1 identical over 10 bases. The length of the CDR3 is 17 residues. The trim removed 1 base at V and 4 bases at J, leaving 9 bases unmatched. Germline loops: CDR1 SGHDN, CDR2 FVKESK.

The V call is TRBV5-6, the J call TRBJ1-1; D is undetermined. V lost 4 bases, J lost 4 bases, and 17 bases lay in between. CDR1 and CDR2 (germline): SGHDT, YYEEEE. The CDR3 is 15 residues long. In DNA, the CDR3 is TGTGCCAGCAGCAAACCGACACGGCTGGGCACTGAAGCTTTCTTT. Translation: CASSKPTRLGTEAFF.

The J gene is TRBJ2-3, the V gene TRBV6-2 or TRBV6-3, with 10 bases identical to TRBD2. Germline V gives CDR1 MNHEY, CDR2 SVGEGT. This CDR3 is built from 15 residues. V was pared by 0 bases and J by 4 bases, with 1 base of the junction left unmatched. The CDR3 region is CASSYSGLAADTQYF. The DNA of the CDR3 is TGTGCCAGCAGTTACTCAGGACTAGCGGCAGATACGCAGTATTTT.

V is TRBV9 and J is TRBJ1-5; the match to TRBD1 covers 9 bases. The CDR3 sequence is 14 residues long. V lost 4 bases, J lost 6 bases, and 5 bases stayed unmatched. Germline V CDR1 and CDR2: SGDLS, YYNGEE. CDR3 sequence reads: CASSPTGGPQPQHF. The DNA for the CDR3 is TGTGCCAGCAGCCCCACAGGGGGCCCTCAGCCCCAGCATTTT.

The sample holds a few counts of this clone. The rearrangement links TRBV18 to TRBJ2-3; 8 nucleotides line up with TRBD1. V was pared by 3 bases and J by 3 bases, with 5 bases of the junction left unmatched. The germline gives CDR1 KGHSH, CDR2 LQKENI. CDR3 length: 15 residues. The DNA for the CDR3 is TGTGCCAGCTCACCGGGACAGGCCCGAACAGATACGCAGTATTTT. As protein: CASSPGQARTDTQYF.

The genes are TRBV30 and TRBJ1-2; weak D call: TRBD1 (5 bases). The V and J ends lost 4 bases and 3 bases respectively, with 18 bases between them. Germline CDR1 and CDR2: GTSNPN and SVGIG (reference sequence). This CDR3 spans 15 amino acids. DNA of the CDR3: TGTGCCTGGAAAACAGGAACACTAACTGACTATGGCTACACCTTC. Protein: CAWKTGTLTDYGYTF.

This chain links TRBV6-5 with TRBJ1-1; D is perhaps TRBD1 (5 bases). The CDR3 runs 14 residues. The germline gives CDR1 MNHEY, CDR2 SVGAGI. V dropped 2 bases and J dropped 5 bases, with 12 bases sitting between them. The CDR3 protein is CASSYAPGETEAFF. CDR3 nucleotides: TGTGCCAGCAGTTACGCTCCGGGGGAGACTGAAGCTTTCTTT.

This clone was observed a single time. The rearrangement uses TRBV9 and TRBJ2-3, with 7 bases aligning to TRBD2. V shed 4 bases and J 4 bases; nucleotides not matched to a gene: 12. Per germline, CDR1 SGDLS and CDR2 YYNGEE. The CDR3 consists of 16 residues. The CDR3 nucleotides are TGTGCCAGCAGCCTCTTGGCGGGGGAGGTGGCAGATACGCAGTATTTT. Its protein product is CASSLLAGEVADTQYF.

V and J are TRBV5-1 and TRBJ1-4; the D is unclear. V shed 4 bases and J shed 7 bases, with 11 bases lying between them. CDR1 is SGHRS and CDR2 is YFSETQ in the germline V gene. The CDR3 is 13 amino acids. The DNA of the CDR3 is TGCGCCAGCAGCCGTGCACTTACTGAAAAACTGTTTTTT. It encodes CASSRALTEKLFF.

The gene calls are TRBV18 and TRBJ2-7; D possibly corresponds to TRBD2 (5 bases). The CDR3 length is 15 residues. Looked up from germline, CDR1 is KGHSH and CDR2 is LQKENI. V lost 6 bases to trimming and J lost 1 base, with 16 bases between them. CDR3: CASSHFPGGSYEQYF. In nucleotides, the CDR3 is TGTGCCAGCTCTCACTTCCCTGGCGGGTCCTACGAGCAGTACTTC.

J is TRBJ1-2 and V is TRBV25-1; 9 nucleotides line up with TRBD1. This CDR3 is built from 12 residues. The ends lost 5 bases at V and 6 bases at J; junction bases unmatched: 1. Germline V gives CDR1 MGHDK, CDR2 SYGVNS. The CDR3 region has the DNA TGTGCCAGCAGTTGGACAGGGGATGGCTACACCTTC. It yields the protein CASSWTGDGYTF.

The chain carries TRBV19 and TRBJ2-3; TRBD2 aligns across 14 bases. V trimming: 5 bases; J trimming: 4 bases; junction bases outside the gene matches: 2. CDR3 length equals 15 residues. The V gene's germline CDR1 is LNHDA and CDR2 SQIVND (reference sequence). The CDR3 reads CASSPTSGGADTQYF. DNA for the CDR3: TGTGCCAGTAGTCCGACTAGCGGGGGGGCAGATACGCAGTATTTT. Variable domain in full (rest from reference TRBV19 and TRBJ2-3): DGGITQSPKYLFRKEGQNVTLSCEQNLNHDAMYWYRQDPGQGLRLIYYSQIVNDFQKGDIAEGYSVSREKKESFPLTVTSAQKNPTAFYLCASSPTSGGADTQYFGPGTRLTVL.

The gene calls are TRBV7-2 and TRBJ1-1; D is unresolved. This CDR3 spans 15 amino acids. Trimming removed 4 bases from V and 3 bases from J, with 15 bases in between. The germline V gene has CDR1 SGHTA and CDR2 FQGNSA. CDR3 region: CASSSRPNRDTEAFF. In DNA form, the CDR3 reads TGTGCCAGCAGCTCCCGGCCCAACCGGGACACTGAAGCTTTCTTT.

This clone was picked up a small number of times. Other DNA sequences within the sample encode an identical CDR3. The rearrangement joins TRBV7-2 to TRBJ2-3, with D possibly matching TRBD2 (6 bases). Germline V gives CDR1 SGHTA, CDR2 FQGNSA. Trimming pared 3 bases from V and 4 bases from J, leaving 11 bases between. The CDR3 is made up of 14 amino acids. Written as DNA, the CDR3 is TGTGCCAGCAGCTTGGGGGGTGGGGCAGATACGCAGTATTTT. Its protein is CASSLGGGADTQYF.

This clone was recorded only once. V is TRBV7-2 and J is TRBJ1-4, with D perhaps matching TRBD1 (5 bases). CDR1 SGHTA and CDR2 FQGNSA come from the germline V gene. V gave up 1 base and J gave up 7 bases, with 10 bases separating them. The CDR3 is made up of 14 amino acids. The CDR3 sequence is CASSLVQGFEKLFF. The CDR3 nucleotides read TGTGCCAGCAGCTTAGTTCAGGGATTTGAAAAACTGTTTTTT. The variable domain in full, with the rest retrieved from reference TRBV7-2 and TRBJ1-4, is GAGVSQSPSNKVTEKGKDVELRCDPISGHTALYWYRQSLGQGLEFLIYFQGNSAPDKSGLPSDRFSAERTGGSVSTLTIQRTQQEDSAVYLCASSLVQGFEKLFFGSGTQLSVL.

The V and J genes are TRBV19 and TRBJ2-7; 7 nucleotides agree with TRBD1. This CDR3 spans 15 amino acids. Germline values: CDR1 LNHDA, CDR2 SQIVND (reference sequence). V was pared by 10 bases and J by 0 bases, with 12 bases of the junction left unmatched. The CDR3 DNA is TGTGCCACCCAGAAGACCCGGGACAGCTCCTACGAGCAGTACTTC. This gives the protein CATQKTRDSSYEQYF.

The chain recombines TRBV6-2 or TRBV6-3 with TRBJ1-2; D is uncertain. V was pared by 5 bases and J by 4 bases, with 11 bases between. The germline V gene has CDR1 MNHEY and CDR2 SVGEGT. CDR3 length: 13 amino acids. CDR3 protein: CASSRSASYGYTF. The DNA for the CDR3 is TGTGCCAGCAGTCGGTCAGCTAGCTATGGCTACACCTTC.

The chain carries TRBV29-1 and TRBJ1-1, with D uncertain. Deletions cut 6 bases from V and 6 bases from J, with 8 bases between. The CDR3 has 10 residues. Germline V lookup: CDR1 SQVTM, CDR2 ANQGSEA. CDR3 loop: CSVGGPEAFF. The CDR3, as DNA: TGCAGCGTCGGAGGCCCTGAAGCTTTCTTT.

The chain is built from TRBV2 and TRBJ1-4; D gene unclear. The CDR3 runs 12 residues. V lost 6 bases and J 5 bases, leaving 7 bases between the germline ends. Per germline, CDR1 SNHLY and CDR2 FYNNEI. As DNA, the CDR3 is TGTGCCAGCAGATCCCTGAATGAAAAACTGTTTTTT. The encoded protein is CASRSLNEKLFF.